This T cell receptor (beta chain) stems from a study of cytomegalovirus exposure and HLA in healthy donors. Amplification used 60 Vbeta primers and 13 Jbeta primers. The method was immunoSEQ multiplex PCR; TCRdb's version includes in-frame clones alone and lacks a portion of them. The data hold 150,000 to 180,000 clones, with over 65% observed a single time. Findings and limits, study-wide: Sequences of the TCR beta chain were said to predict the HLA-A and HLA-B alleles of most subjects accurately. A previous analysis found most TCR beta V segments productive roughly 90% or roughly 30% of the time.

About this clone itself: Its antigen is unknown.

Per germline, CDR1 SGHVS and CDR2 FNYEAQ. V shed 5 bases, J shed 4 bases, and the junction held 5 bases outside the gene matches. The CDR3 extends over 14 amino acids. The sequence was obtained from a man between 25 and 39 years old in good health and CMV-seronegative. What was sequenced was PBMCs. V is TRBV7-6 and J is TRBJ2-1, with 7 bases matching TRBD1. Here the CDR3 reads CASSPRDRYNEQFF. In DNA form, the CDR3 reads TGTGCCAGCAGCCCCCGGGACAGATACAATGAGCAGTTCTTC.